This entry concerns a single T cell receptor (beta chain). It has no known antigen specificity. Per-nucleotide qualities are absent, and no much larger clonotype sits a single base away. Other DNA variants within this sample encode the same CDR3. This specimen belongs to a study of shared clonotypes between healthy human individuals (dated by TCRdb to the early 2020s). With regard to the full study: A couple of women and a few men aged 18 to 49 years were included in the cohort. Per donor, three plates each were used for CD4 naive and CD4 memory, two for CD8 naive, and one for CD8 memory. Blood TCR repertoires of five healthy adults were deeply sequenced to estimate repertoire size and the extent of clonotype sharing between individuals. To increase sequencing depth and limit assay-specific biases, different laboratories used diverse techniques to prepare libraries and sequence TCR repertoires. Between about 0.8 and 9.5 billion PBMCs per donor were obtained by leukapheresis.

Beyond this particular receptor, the publication reports: Because the study included only a small number of donors, the genetic and exposure-history diversity represented was limited. Naive subsets generally had larger estimated clonotype richness than memory subsets did. Sharing across four donors was observed for approximately 4.6% of naive CD4, about 3.2% of naive CD8, 2.3% of memory CD4, and less than 0.45% of memory CD8 clonotypes. Based on pairwise subsampling, the degree of clonotype sharing among donors was expected to be affected by sequencing depth. Incomplete sequencing was indicated by rarefaction of sorted-subset datasets, despite the large sequencing depth. Clonotypes shared by all four sorted-subset donors showed higher generation probabilities than non-shared clonotypes. Only blood was sampled, and tissue TCR repertoires likely differ from those in blood.

Healthy HIV-negative adults with no recently reported acute infections or vaccinations were included as donors. Only Caucasian adults living in Nashville, Tennessee, USA were represented among the donors. Magnetic negative selection was used to enrich CD4+ T cells, after which naive cells were positively selected on CD45RA and the negative fraction became the memory subset. Blood was collected by leukapheresis, and PBMCs were isolated by Ficoll-Histopaque density gradient centrifugation and then cryopreserved in liquid nitrogen vapor phase. Analytical flow cytometry was used to check the purity and quantity of every magnetically sorted T cell population. Genomic DNA was isolated from every sorted fraction and measured by UV absorbance on a Nanodrop 2000c. Using the deep immunoSEQ assay, TCR CDR3 regions were amplified from genomic DNA by multiplex PCR. Genomic DNA extracted from each cell subset was distributed evenly over all wells of several immunoSEQ 96-well plates, and each plate served as one replicate. For sorted subsets, approximately 200 ng of genomic DNA, equivalent to roughly 30,000 T cell genomes, went into each replicate PCR. The purified libraries were quantified using a Qubit 3.0 fluorometer, sized with a Bioanalyzer 2100, and then quantified again using the KAPA Library Quantification kit. Each immunoSEQ 96-well plate was sequenced on its own single-read 150-cycle Illumina NextSeq 550 flow cell. The published analysis was carried out like this. Because the immunoSEQ output included only junctional sequences and no quality scores, the filtering could not be the same as the filtering used for full-length reads. Sequences were annotated with PyIR, a Python wrapper for IgBLAST v1.9, using IMGT germline references to assign V/J genes and CDR3. Reads were removed for weak V/J assignments (E-value above 1e-6), missing CDR3, stop codons, out-of-frame junctions, or ambiguous translated residues. V3J clonotypes were defined as sequences sharing the same inferred V gene, J gene, and CDR3 amino acid sequence. Percentage overlap between repertoires was calculated by dividing the number of shared unique clonotypes by the size of the smaller repertoire. Three approaches were used to assess repertoire richness: RTK rarefaction, the Chao1 estimator, and Recon v2.1 estimates of unobserved clonotypes. Generation probabilities for all TCRbeta clonotypes obtained by the gDNA method from a handful of donors were computed using OLGA. TCRdb retrieved this table from immuneACCESS and kept in-frame rearrangements only. Not all clones are present; in checked studies, unresolved V genes account for under half, and no reason is known for the remainder. For V, J and clone size, that table is used; D and trimming come from the DNA. The sample table holds about 1 million clones, of which about 84% were seen once. The ten largest clones represent under 0.6% of the sample.

The sequenced material came from memory CD4+ T cells from PBMCs. The cell subset or site label here, explained by the study, means: CD45RA-negative fraction. The TCR comes from a man between 18 and 35 years old in good health. Some clones in this sample may be carry-over from other donors' samples.

The CDR3 region reads CSVTGADTQYF. In nucleotide form, the sequence is TGCAGCGTTACAGGGGCAGATACGCAGTATTTT. Recombination connected TRBV29-1 to TRBJ2-3; 7 of the junction bases match TRBD1. Trimming takes 5 bases off V and 4 bases off J; junction bases not matched to a gene: 0. CDR1 and CDR2, looked up from the germline V gene, are SQVTM and ANQGSEA. Counted from cysteine to phenylalanine, this CDR3 has 11 amino acids. The DNA shown is the 33-base CDR3, in frame from base 1.